Each of the 27 T cell receptor beta chains below was sequenced from the same sample in a study of CD8+CD57+ T cells in acquired aplastic anemia. An expansion of CD8+CD57+ cells by flow cytometry had been shown in patients chosen for sequencing. Genomic DNA served as template for TCR beta VDJ and CDR3 profiling. TCRdb called the reads again in MiXCR, with one record for every CDR3 protein. The sample shows more than 150,000 distinct CDR3 sequences, 48% of them seen only once. Sequencing was carried out using sorted CD4+, CD8+, or CD8+CD57+ T cells (not recorded which) from PBMCs. These receptor sequences come from a human donor with aplastic anemia.

The V call is TRBV25-1, the J call TRBJ1-1; no definite D call. Germline loops: CDR1 MGHDK, CDR2 SYGVNS. Trimming cost V 6 bases and J 0 bases, with 14 bases left between them. The CDR3 is 15 residues long. The CDR3 bases are TGTGCCAGCAGGCCGCAGAGGGAGCTGAACACTGAAGCTTTCTTT. Translation gives CASRPQRELNTEAFF.

This clonotype occurred many times. The chain recombines TRBV2 with TRBJ2-7; 10 positions match TRBD1. The V segment lost 8 bases and the J segment 5 bases; nucleotides outside the gene matches: 9. Germline V gives CDR1 SNHLY, CDR2 FYNNEI. The length of the CDR3 is 14 residues. CDR3 sequence (DNA): TGTGCCAGCCGTCCCGGGACAGGGGCGCACGAGCAGTACTTC. Translating it yields CASRPGTGAHEQYF.

The chain recombines TRBV7-2 with TRBJ1-1; D gene unclear. The CDR3 contains 12 residues. Looked up from germline, CDR1 is SGHTA and CDR2 is FQGNSA. The V end lost 0 bases, the J end lost 7 bases, and 6 bases lay between the germline ends. The CDR3 sequence is CASSLAAGEAFF. Here the CDR3 DNA reads TGTGCCAGCAGCTTAGCGGCAGGTGAAGCTTTCTTT. Combining the CDR3 with reference TRBV7-2 and TRBJ1-1 gives the whole variable domain GAGVSQSPSNKVTEKGKDVELRCDPISGHTALYWYRQSLGQGLEFLIYFQGNSAPDKSGLPSDRFSAERTGGSVSTLTIQRTQQEDSAVYLCASSLAAGEAFFGQGTRLTVV.

This clonotype appeared many times. V and J are TRBV2 and TRBJ2-4, with D possibly being TRBD1 (5 bases). Trimming stripped 7 bases from V and 1 base from J, with 14 bases between. From germline, CDR1 is SNHLY and CDR2 FYNNEI. CDR3 length: 15 amino acids. The CDR3 DNA reads as TGTGCCAGCACCGGATCAGGGAAGGCCAAAAACATTCAGTACTTC. As protein: CASTGSGKAKNIQYF.

The chain has TRBV2 and TRBJ1-5; D is perhaps TRBD1 (6 bases). V was trimmed by 7 bases and J by 6 bases, leaving 13 bases between them. CDR1 is SNHLY and CDR2 is FYNNEI in the germline V gene. The CDR3 extends over 13 amino acids. The CDR3 is CASKAGEGQPQHF. As DNA, the CDR3 is TGTGCCAGCAAGGCAGGGGAAGGTCAGCCCCAGCATTTT.

At least ten counts were recorded for this clonotype. This rearrangement joins TRBV7-9 to TRBJ2-2; D is unresolved. There are 12 residues in the CDR3. V lost 4 bases and J lost 13, with 13 bases in between. Germline V lookup: CDR1 SEHNR, CDR2 FQNEAQ (reference sequence). The CDR3 is CASSSNHRVLFF. CDR3 sequence (DNA): TGTGCCAGCAGCTCCAACCATCGTGTGCTGTTTTTT.

This chain links TRBV7-2 with TRBJ2-7; 7 bases agree with TRBD1. Unmatched junction bases numbered 4, after V lost 0 bases and J lost 5 bases. CDR1 and CDR2 (germline): SGHTA, FQGNSA. The CDR3 is 14 residues long. As DNA, the CDR3 is TGTGCCAGCAGCTTAGCCCCACAGGGGAACGAGCAGTACTTC. This sequence encodes CASSLAPQGNEQYF.

In the case of this clonotype: The junction differs from germline at one of its ends, possibly a read error. The V gene is TRBV4-2, the J gene TRBJ2-3; D is uncertain. The length of the CDR3 is 14 residues. Germline-derived CDR1 and CDR2 are LGHNA and YNFKEQ. CDR3 in DNA: TGTGCCAGCAGCTACGGTGCGGCTTCAGAGACGCAGTATTTT. Its protein product is CASSYGAASETQYF.

At least ten counts were recorded for this clonotype. The J gene is TRBJ2-7, the V gene TRBV3-1; D ambiguous. CDR3 length equals 12 residues. The ends were cut back, 2 bases at V and 1 base at J, with 3 bases in the middle. Germline CDR1 LGHDT, CDR2 YNNKEL (reference sequence). The chain's CDR3 is CASSQLSYEQYF. The CDR3 nucleotides are TGTGCCAGCAGCCAACTTTCCTACGAGCAGTACTTC.

The J gene is TRBJ2-5, the V gene TRBV12-5, with D possibly being TRBD1 (6 bases). Trimming cost V 6 bases and J 1 base, with 15 bases left between them. This CDR3 has 15 amino acids. Germline V lookup: CDR1 LGHNT, CDR2 FRNRAP. The CDR3, as DNA: TGTGCTAGTGGCACCCCGGGACACACCCAAGAGACCCAGTACTTC. Its protein is CASGTPGHTQETQYF.

This chain connects TRBV20-1 to TRBJ1-2, with D possibly matching TRBD1 (5 bases). Trimming cost V 7 bases and J 4 bases, with 16 bases left between them. This CDR3 has 13 amino acids. Germline CDR1 and CDR2: DFQATT and SNEGSKA (reference sequence). CDR3 protein: CSVPGGGLYGYTF. Written as DNA, the CDR3 is TGCAGTGTCCCTGGGGGAGGGCTCTATGGCTACACCTTC.

This chain joins TRBV2 and TRBJ1-6; TRBD1 might be the D (5 bases). The CDR3 has 17 residues. V dropped 3 bases and J dropped 2 bases, with 14 bases sitting between them. The V gene's germline CDR1 is SNHLY and CDR2 FYNNEI. The CDR3 region is CASSESGLDAYNSPLHF. As DNA, the CDR3 is TGTGCCAGCAGTGAGTCAGGGCTAGATGCCTATAATTCACCCCTCCACTTT.

There are a few counts of this clonotype. This chain uses TRBV2 with TRBJ1-5; D is uncertain. The germline V gene has CDR1 SNHLY and CDR2 FYNNEI. V dropped 1 base and J dropped 0 bases, with 1 base sitting between them. This CDR3 is built from 13 residues. As DNA, the CDR3 is TGTGCCAGCAGTGAAGTTAGCAATCAGCCCCAGCATTTT. Protein sequence: CASSEVSNQPQHF.

V gene TRBV5-1 combines with J gene TRBJ2-2; maybe TRBD2 (6 bases). This CDR3 is built from 14 residues. The germline V gene has CDR1 SGHRS and CDR2 YFSETQ. V lost 7 bases and J lost 4, with 14 bases in between. CDR3 nucleotides: TGCGCCAGCCGCCAGGGACTCGGCACCGGGGAGCTGTTTTTT. As protein: CASRQGLGTGELFF.

This sequence joins TRBV7-8 and TRBJ2-7; D uncertain. The V end was cut by 1 base, the J end by 2 bases, with 12 bases between. The CDR3 loop spans 15 amino acids. The V gene's germline CDR1 is SGHVS and CDR2 FQNEAQ. The chain's CDR3 is CASSLGFGSTYEQYF. CDR3 coding DNA: TGTGCCAGCAGCTTAGGATTTGGCTCTACCTACGAGCAGTACTTC.

The chain joins TRBV7-6 to TRBJ1-3; a weak D match, TRBD1 (5 bases). Germline CDR1 is SGHVS and CDR2 is FNYEAQ. The CDR3 totals 17 residues. The V end was cut by 1 base, the J end by 1 base, with 14 bases between. CDR3 in amino acids: CASSLGQRRLSGNTIYF. The CDR3 nucleotides are TGTGCCAGCAGCTTAGGACAGCGGAGACTTTCTGGAAACACCATATATTTT.

The sample holds many counts of this clonotype. The CDR3 is CATTANTDTQYF. CDR3 DNA sequence: TGTGCCACGACAGCAAACACAGATACGCAGTATTTT. The chain is built from TRBV7-8 and TRBJ2-3; TRBD1 might be the D (5 bases). V lost 10 bases and J 2 bases, leaving 10 bases between the germline ends. Germline CDR1 and CDR2: SGHVS and FQNEAQ. This CDR3 comprises 12 residues.

This clonotype has only one observation. Sequence at one end of the junction differs from germline and may be a read error. The gene calls are TRBV25-1 and TRBJ2-3; 8 bases fit TRBD2. This CDR3 is built from 13 residues. Germline CDR1 reads MGHDK; CDR2 reads SYGVNS. The CDR3 here is CASSGTSTDTQYF. DNA of the CDR3: TGTGCCAGCAGTGGGACTAGCACAGACACGCAGTATTTT.

The chain uses TRBV7-2 and TRBJ2-7, with D possibly being TRBD1 or TRBD2 (5 bases each). CDR3 length: 14 amino acids. V dropped 3 bases and J dropped 1 base, with 10 bases sitting between them. Germline V gene data show CDR1 as SGHTA and CDR2 as FQGNSA. The CDR3 protein is CASSLVGASYEQYF. The CDR3 DNA reads as TGTGCCAGCAGCTTGGTCGGGGCTTCCTACGAGCAGTACTTC.

This clonotype has more than one count but fewer than ten. The rearrangement joins TRBV15 to TRBJ2-7; the D is unclear. V was cut by 5 bases and J by 0 bases, with 8 bases left in between. This CDR3 is 13 amino acids long. Germline V gene data show CDR1 as LNHNV and CDR2 as YYDKDF (reference sequence). CDR3 nucleotide sequence: TGTGCCACCAGCCCCCATAGCTCCTACGAGCAGTACTTC. Translating it yields CATSPHSSYEQYF.

V usage is TRBV25-1 and J usage is TRBJ1-2; 7 nucleotides agree with TRBD1. The V gene end was trimmed by 1 base and the J gene end by 3 bases; junction bases not matched to a gene: 2. The germline V gene has CDR1 MGHDK and CDR2 SYGVNS. The CDR3 spans 14 residues. The CDR3 sequence is CASSESGQYYGYTF. The CDR3, as DNA: TGTGCCAGCAGTGAATCGGGACAGTACTATGGCTACACCTTC.

Many counts were recorded for this clonotype. CDR3 sequence: CSARRSQPNSPLHF. CDR3 bases: TGCAGTGCTAGACGGTCCCAGCCTAATTCACCCCTCCACTTT. V and J are TRBV20-1 and TRBJ1-6; D is uncertain. This CDR3 contains 14 residues. The germline V gene encodes CDR1 DFQATT and CDR2 SNEGSKA (reference sequence). Trimming cost V 2 bases and J 6 bases, with 11 bases left between them.

In the case of this clonotype: This may come from a read error, since a much larger clone is one base off. The chain couples TRBV9 to TRBJ2-1; 13 bases align to TRBD2. The CDR3 runs to 15 residues. The germline V gene encodes CDR1 SGDLS and CDR2 YYNGEE. The DNA of the CDR3 is TGTGCCAGCAGCCGACTAGCGGGGGGAATGAATGAGCAGTCCTTC. This translates into CASSRLAGGMNEQSF.

Here the CDR3 DNA reads TGTGCCACCAGTGAATCTAGCGGGGGGCCGCGCAATGAGCAGTTCTTC. Its translation: CATSESSGGPRNEQFF. The gene calls are TRBV24-1 and TRBJ2-1; 11 bases fit TRBD2. Germline V gene sequence: CDR1 KGHDR, CDR2 SFDVKD. The CDR3 runs 16 residues. J was trimmed by 6 bases and V by 4 bases; bases with no gene match: 7.

The rearrangement links TRBV7-9 to TRBJ1-1, with D hard to call. The CDR3 has 9 residues. Germline V CDR1 and CDR2: SEHNR, FQNEAQ (reference sequence). V lost 4 bases and J lost 8, with 2 bases in between. CDR3 sequence reads: CASSSEAFF. DNA for the CDR3: TGTGCCAGCAGCTCAGAAGCTTTCTTT.

This clonotype has just a few counts. This chain joins TRBV24-1 and TRBJ2-3; D possibly matches TRBD1 or TRBD2 (5 bases each). The length of the CDR3 is 17 residues. CDR1 and CDR2 from the germline V gene are KGHDR and SFDVKD. The V end was cut by 5 bases, the J end by 4 bases, with 21 bases between. The CDR3 region has the DNA TGTGCCACCAGTGCCCGGCCGGGGCGGGTTGGCGCAGATACGCAGTATTTT. Protein sequence: CATSARPGRVGADTQYF.

A word on this clonotype: An end of the junction differs from the germline gene, which may be a read error. The chain's CDR3 is CATGRDQGAVTGELFF. DNA for the CDR3: TGTGCCACCGGCAGAGATCAGGGGGCAGTCACCGGGGAGCTGTTTTTT. The chain combines TRBV15 with TRBJ2-2; 8 positions match TRBD1. The CDR3 consists of 16 residues. CDR1 is LNHNV and CDR2 is YYDKDF in the germline V gene (reference sequence).